This TCR beta chain appears in the sequencing data of a study of T cells in Graves' hyperthyroidism and ophthalmopathy. The V and J ends lost 6 bases and 5 bases respectively, with 13 bases between them. This CDR3 is 13 amino acids long. Germline V gene sequence: CDR1 MNHEY, CDR2 SVGEGT. At least ten counts were recorded for this clonotype. Amplified regions were TCR beta CDR3 sequences from RNA transcripts. Researchers ran a first-round RT-PCR on the TCR CDR3 using the HTBI primer set. Via MiXCR, TCRdb re-called the multiplex PCR reads, giving one row per CDR3 protein. The sample lists around 600,000 distinct CDR3 sequences; more than 14% were seen once.

The V and J genes are TRBV6-2 or TRBV6-3 and TRBJ2-5, with no clear D. The sample was blood. This sequence originates from a woman aged 50 to 60 with Graves' ophthalmopathy. CDR3 sequence (DNA): TGTGCCAGCAGGAAGAGCGTGGTGGAGACCCAGTACTTC. Protein sequence: CASRKSVVETQYF.